The sequence of this T cell receptor (beta chain) was determined in a study of T cell responses to AZD1222 COVID-19 vaccine. CDR1 SGDLS and CDR2 YYNGEE come from the germline V gene. Trimming shortened V by 0 bases and J by 0 bases, and 10 bases separated the two germline ends. This CDR3 has 15 amino acids. Findings of the study overall: Only five or six people who got AZD1222 tested seropositive at baseline. Most donors were white British, females outnumbered males, and clonal diversity was possibly underestimated. Repertoires were obtained solely post-peak T cell response.

Here immunoSEQ multiplex PCR was the method, and the copy in TCRdb shows in-frame clones only, minus some. The sample has some 66,000 clones, roughly nine tenths seen once; the top ten hold roughly 30%. Doses given second, at about 4 or about 12 weeks, were pooled. Worth noting for this clone: Its antigen remains unidentified.

This rearrangement joins TRBV9 to TRBJ2-7; D is undetermined. The clonotype was recovered from an adult who received the AZD1222 COVID-19 vaccine. The sequencing used peripheral blood, collected 28 days after the second AZD1222 dose. The CDR3 nucleotides are TGTGCCAGCAGCGTAGAACAGACGGCCTCCTACGAGCAGTACTTC. It is translated as CASSVEQTASYEQYF. Variable domain in full (rest from reference TRBV9 and TRBJ2-7): DSGVTQTPKHLITATGQRVTLRCSPRSGDLSVYWYQQSLDQGLQFLIQYYNGEERAKGNILERFSAQQFPDLHSELNLSSLELGDSALYFCASSVEQTASYEQYFGPGTRLTVT.